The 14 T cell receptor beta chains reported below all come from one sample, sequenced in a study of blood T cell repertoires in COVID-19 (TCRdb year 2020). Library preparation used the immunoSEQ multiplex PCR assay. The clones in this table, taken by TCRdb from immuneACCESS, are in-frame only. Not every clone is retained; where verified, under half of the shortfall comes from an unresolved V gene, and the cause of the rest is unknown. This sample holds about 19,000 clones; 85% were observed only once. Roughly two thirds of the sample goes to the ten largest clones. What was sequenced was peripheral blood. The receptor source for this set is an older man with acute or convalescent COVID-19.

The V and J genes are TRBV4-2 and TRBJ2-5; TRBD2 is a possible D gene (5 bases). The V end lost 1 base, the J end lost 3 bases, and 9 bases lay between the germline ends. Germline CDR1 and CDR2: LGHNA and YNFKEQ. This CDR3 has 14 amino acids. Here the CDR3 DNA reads TGTGCCAGCAGCCAAGGGACTCGGAAAGAGACCCAGTACTTC. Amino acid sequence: CASSQGTRKETQYF.

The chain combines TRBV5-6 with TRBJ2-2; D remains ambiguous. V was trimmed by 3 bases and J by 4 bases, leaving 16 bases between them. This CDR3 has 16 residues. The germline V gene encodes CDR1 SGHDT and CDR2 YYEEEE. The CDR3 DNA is TGTGCCAGCAGCTCCTTCAGTATGACGGGCACCGGGGAGCTGTTTTTT. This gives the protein CASSSFSMTGTGELFF.

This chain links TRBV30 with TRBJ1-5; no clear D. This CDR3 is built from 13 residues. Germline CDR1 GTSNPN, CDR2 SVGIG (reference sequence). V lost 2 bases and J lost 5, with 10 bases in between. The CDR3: CAWSPSSDQPQHF. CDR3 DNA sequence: TGTGCCTGGAGTCCGTCGAGCGATCAGCCCCAGCATTTT.

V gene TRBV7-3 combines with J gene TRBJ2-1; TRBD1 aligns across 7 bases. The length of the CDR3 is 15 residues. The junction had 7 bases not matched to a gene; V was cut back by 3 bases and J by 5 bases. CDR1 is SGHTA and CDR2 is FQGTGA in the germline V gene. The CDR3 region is CASSLAGTANNEQFF. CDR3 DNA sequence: TGTGCCAGCAGCTTGGCCGGGACAGCTAACAATGAGCAGTTCTTC.

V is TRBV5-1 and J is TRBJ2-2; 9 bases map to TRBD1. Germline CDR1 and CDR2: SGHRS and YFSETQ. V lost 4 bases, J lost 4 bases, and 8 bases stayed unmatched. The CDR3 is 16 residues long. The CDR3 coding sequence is TGCGCCAGCAGCGTCTCCGGGACAGGGATCACCGGGGAGCTGTTTTTT. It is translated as CASSVSGTGITGELFF.

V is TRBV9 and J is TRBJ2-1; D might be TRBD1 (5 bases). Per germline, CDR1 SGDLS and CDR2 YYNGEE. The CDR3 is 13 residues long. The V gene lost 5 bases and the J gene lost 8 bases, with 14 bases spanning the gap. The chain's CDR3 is CASRGAGLDEQFF. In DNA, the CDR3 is TGTGCCAGCAGAGGGGCAGGGTTGGATGAGCAGTTCTTC.

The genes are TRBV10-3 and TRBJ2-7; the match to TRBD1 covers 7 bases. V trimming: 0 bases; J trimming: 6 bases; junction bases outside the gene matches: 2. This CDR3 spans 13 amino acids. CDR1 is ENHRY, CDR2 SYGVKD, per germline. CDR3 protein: CAISESYRGEQYF. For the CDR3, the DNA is TGTGCCATCAGTGAGTCGTACAGGGGCGAGCAGTACTTC.

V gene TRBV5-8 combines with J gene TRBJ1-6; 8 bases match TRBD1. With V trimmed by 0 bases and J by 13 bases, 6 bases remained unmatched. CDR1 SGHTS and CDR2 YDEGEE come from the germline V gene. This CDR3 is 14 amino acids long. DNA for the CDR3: TGTGCCAGCAGCTTGGACAGGGGGTTAGGCCCCCTCCACTTT. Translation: CASSLDRGLGPLHF.

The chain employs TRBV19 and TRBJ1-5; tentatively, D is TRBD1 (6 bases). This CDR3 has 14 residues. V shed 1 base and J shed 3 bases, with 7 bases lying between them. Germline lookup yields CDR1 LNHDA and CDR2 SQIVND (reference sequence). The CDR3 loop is CASSIGDNNQPQHF. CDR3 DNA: TGTGCCAGTAGTATAGGGGACAACAATCAGCCCCAGCATTTT.

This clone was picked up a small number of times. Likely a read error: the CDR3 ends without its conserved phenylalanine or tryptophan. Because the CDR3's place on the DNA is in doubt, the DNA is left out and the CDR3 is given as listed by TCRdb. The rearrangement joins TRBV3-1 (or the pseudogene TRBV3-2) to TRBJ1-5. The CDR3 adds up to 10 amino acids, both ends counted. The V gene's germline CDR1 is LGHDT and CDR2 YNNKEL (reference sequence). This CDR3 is CASSQEPGDE.

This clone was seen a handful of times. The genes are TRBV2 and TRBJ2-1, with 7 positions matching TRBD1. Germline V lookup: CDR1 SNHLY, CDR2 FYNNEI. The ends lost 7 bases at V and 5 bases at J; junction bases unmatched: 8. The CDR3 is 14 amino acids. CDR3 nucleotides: TGTGCCAGCATTCAGGACAGGACGGACAATGAGCAGTTCTTC. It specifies CASIQDRTDNEQFF. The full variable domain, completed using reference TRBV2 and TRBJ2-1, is EPEVTQTPSHQVTQMGQEVILRCVPISNHLYFYWYRQILGQKVEFLVSFYNNEISEKSEIFDDQFSVERPDGSNFTLKIRSTKLEDSAMYFCASIQDRTDNEQFFGPGTRLTVL.

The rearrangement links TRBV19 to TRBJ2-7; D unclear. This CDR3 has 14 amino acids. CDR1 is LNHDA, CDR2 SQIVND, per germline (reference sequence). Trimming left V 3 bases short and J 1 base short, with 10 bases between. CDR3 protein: CASSIIGSSYEQYF. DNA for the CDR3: TGTGCCAGTAGTATTATCGGGTCTTCCTACGAGCAGTACTTC.

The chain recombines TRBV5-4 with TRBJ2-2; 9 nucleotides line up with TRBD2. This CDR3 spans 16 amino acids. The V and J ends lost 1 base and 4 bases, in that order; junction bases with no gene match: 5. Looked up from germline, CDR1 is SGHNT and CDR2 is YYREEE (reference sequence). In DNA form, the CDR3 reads TGTGCCAGCAGCTTGCAGCGGGGGGCCATCACCGGGGAGCTGTTTTTT. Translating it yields CASSLQRGAITGELFF. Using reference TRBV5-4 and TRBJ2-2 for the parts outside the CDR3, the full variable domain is ETGVTQSPTHLIKTRGQQVTLRCSSQSGHNTVSWYQQALGQGPQFIFQYYREEENGRGNFPPRFSGLQFPNYSSELNVNALELDDSALYLCASSLQRGAITGELFFGEGSRLTVL.

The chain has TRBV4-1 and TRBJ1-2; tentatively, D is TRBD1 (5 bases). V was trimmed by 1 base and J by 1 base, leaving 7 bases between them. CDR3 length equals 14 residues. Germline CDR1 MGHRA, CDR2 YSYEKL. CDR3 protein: CASSQGGVNYGYTF. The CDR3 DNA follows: TGCGCCAGCAGCCAAGGGGGGGTTAACTATGGCTACACCTTC.